This T cell receptor beta chain came from a study of vaccination and CD4 T cells after COVID-19. Described treatment: roughly 11-day PBMC culture with coronavirus spike peptide pools or control peptides (ViraFEST assay). An Oncomine TCR Beta short-read assay was used to sequence the DNA from cultured CD4+ T cells. TCRdb redid the calling of the PCR reads with MiXCR, one entry per CDR3 protein. In the table there are some 16,000 distinct CDR3 sequences, 53% of which are singletons. CDR3 length: 15 residues. Trimming stripped 2 bases from V and 4 bases from J, with 14 bases between. The germline gives CDR1 SGHTA, CDR2 FQGNSA. As to this clonotype: Antigen specificity is unknown.

The sample taken for sequencing was CD4+ T cells from blood, cultured in vitro. The TCR sequence derives from a human donor who had recovered from COVID-19. V is TRBV7-2 and J is TRBJ1-1; no clear D. CDR3 in DNA: TGTGCCAGCAGCTTAAGGGCCCGTAGCATCACTGAAGCTTTCTTT. This codes for CASSLRARSITEAFF.